This T cell receptor (beta chain) was obtained from a study of OX40 agonist ivuxolimab in advanced cancers. The overall study: Earlier treatment with anti-PD-1, anti-PD-L1 or anti-CTLA-4 was permitted, and 35% to 40% had received some.

CDR3 length equals 12 residues. V shed 2 bases and J shed 8 bases, with 12 bases lying between them. Germline assignment: CDR1 GTSNPN and CDR2 SVGIG (reference sequence). Method: immunoSEQ multiplex PCR; TCRdb's copy keeps in-frame clones and lacks some. This table holds approximately 86,000 clones, 86% found once. The sequences come from CD4+ or CD8+ T cells sorted from blood, collected in a trial of the OX40 agonist ivuxolimab. The chain uses TRBV30 and TRBJ1-2, with D maybe TRBD1 (6 bases). This clonotype was obtained from an adult with an advanced solid tumor such as melanoma, head and neck, liver or kidney cancer. The CDR3 DNA reads as TGTGCCTGGAGTCAGGGGTGGGAGGGCTACACCTTC. It translates to CAWSQGWEGYTF.